A single sample is the source of the 9 T cell receptor beta chains below, sequenced in a study of T cell changes during pregnancy in multiple sclerosis. Using immunoSEQ multiplex PCR, the repertoire was profiled, and TCRdb retains in-frame clones only, with some absent. Found here are around 69,000 clones, more than 80% of them singletons; the top ten hold roughly 2.1%. The sample consisted of peripheral blood, taken in the second trimester of pregnancy. The receptor set was obtained from a female donor in good health, enrolled as a control in a pregnancy study.

The V and J genes are TRBV5-5 and TRBJ1-2, with D possibly TRBD1 on 5 matching bases. CDR1 is SGHKS and CDR2 is YYEKEE in the germline V gene (reference sequence). Deletions cut 0 bases from V and 10 bases from J, with 19 bases between. This CDR3 comprises 15 residues. The CDR3 nucleotides are TGTGCCAGCAGCTTGGATCAGGGCAGAGGAGAAGACTACACCTTC. Translation gives CASSLDQGRGEDYTF.

The chain combines TRBV6-6 with TRBJ1-6; TRBD1 matches 7 bases. J was trimmed by 9 bases and V by 7 bases; bases with no gene match: 15. CDR1 is MNHNY and CDR2 is SVGAGI in the germline V gene (reference sequence). The CDR3 has 16 residues. Here the CDR3 reads CASKKLPTGLTSPLHF. DNA for the CDR3: TGTGCCAGCAAAAAACTGCCGACAGGGTTAACTTCACCCCTCCACTTT.

The rearrangement joins TRBV28 to TRBJ1-5; D remains unclear. The V end was cut by 3 bases, the J end by 6 bases, with 6 bases between. The CDR3 consists of 12 residues. Germline V gives CDR1 MDHEN, CDR2 SYDVKM. The CDR3 nucleotides are TGTGCCAGCAGTTTTCCAGGTCAGCCCCAGCATTTT. The encoded protein is CASSFPGQPQHF.

V is TRBV6-6 and J is TRBJ1-1; 9 bases agree with TRBD1. V lost 6 bases to trimming and J lost 1 base; unmatched junction nucleotides: 0. Germline CDR1 reads MNHNY; CDR2 reads SVGAGI (reference sequence). CDR3 length: 13 amino acids. The CDR3 loop is CASRQGANTEAFF. The DNA for the CDR3 is TGTGCCAGCAGACAGGGGGCGAACACTGAAGCTTTCTTT.

The V call is TRBV28, the J call TRBJ1-2; D ambiguous. The CDR3 contains 15 residues. The V end was cut by 3 bases, the J end by 7 bases, with 18 bases between. Germline V lookup: CDR1 MDHEN, CDR2 SYDVKM. The CDR3 loop is CASSFMSRGISGYTF. As DNA, the CDR3 is TGTGCCAGCAGTTTTATGTCTAGAGGTATAAGTGGCTACACCTTC.

This chain connects TRBV11-2 to TRBJ1-2, with D tentatively TRBD1 (5 bases). Germline CDR1 and CDR2: SGHAT and FQNNGV. V lost 5 bases, J lost 6 bases, and 22 bases lay in between. The CDR3 contains 16 residues. DNA of the CDR3: TGTGCCAGCAGCCGAGCAGGGTCCTCCCAAGGGCATGGCTACACCTTC. Protein: CASSRAGSSQGHGYTF. The full variable domain, its missing parts supplied by reference TRBV11-2 and TRBJ1-2, is EAGVAQSPRYKIIEKRQSVAFWCNPISGHATLYWYQQILGQGPKLLIQFQNNGVVDDSQLPKDRFSAERLKGVDSTLKIQPAKLEDSAVYLCASSRAGSSQGHGYTFGSGTRLTVV.

The J gene is TRBJ2-3, the V gene TRBV29-1; tentative D call: TRBD1 (5 bases). The V gene lost 4 bases and the J gene lost 0 bases, with 17 bases spanning the gap. Per germline, CDR1 SQVTM and CDR2 ANQGSEA. There are 16 residues in the CDR3. The CDR3 bases are TGCAGCGTTGCCGGACACCTAAGGGGTAGCACAGATACGCAGTATTTT. It encodes CSVAGHLRGSTDTQYF.

The rearrangement joins TRBV5-6 to TRBJ2-1; 8 nucleotides align to TRBD2. The CDR3 has 14 amino acids. The V segment lost 6 bases and the J segment 9 bases; nucleotides outside the gene matches: 11. The germline gives CDR1 SGHDT, CDR2 YYEEEE. In DNA form, the CDR3 reads TGTGCCAGCAAGACGGGGGGGCCCTCTACTGAGCAGTTCTTC. Translated: CASKTGGPSTEQFF.

The chain uses TRBV13 and TRBJ2-3; D is perhaps TRBD1 (5 bases). This CDR3 contains 15 residues. Germline CDR1 is PRHDT and CDR2 is FYEKMQ (reference sequence). V lost 2 bases, J lost 5 bases, and 14 bases lay in between. DNA of the CDR3: TGTGCCAGCAGCTTAAAGTCTGGGGCGCGAGATACGCAGTATTTT. Its protein is CASSLKSGARDTQYF.